This T cell receptor (beta chain) derives from a study of post-analysis software for immune sequencing data. Study context: Recorded disease courses covered relapsing-remitting, secondary progressive and progressive-relapsing multiple sclerosis. Some patients had no subtype annotation.

The ends were cut back, 3 bases at V and 7 bases at J, with 12 bases in the middle. The length of the CDR3 is 13 residues. In its sample, this clonotype was seen a few times. What it recognizes is unknown. Study outcomes and limitations: Normalized Chao1 diversity in multiple sclerosis patients fell significantly below that of controls. Included in a set of about 5 TRBV segments more frequent in patients than controls were TRBV5-6, TRBV5-1 and TRBV20-1. F measure showed strong co-clustering of same-batch samples.

cDNA libraries of TCR beta carried unique molecular identifiers. Using its own MiXCR run on the PCR reads, TCRdb lists one record per CDR3 protein. The sample holds about 770,000 distinct CDR3 sequences, 46% seen once. This chain joins TRBV12-3 or TRBV12-4 and TRBJ1-2; D is undetermined. The TCR was taken from a girl between 5 and 17 years old with multiple sclerosis. Input material: blood. Here the CDR3 DNA reads TGTGCCAGCAGTTTGCGGCAGCTCCCTGGCTACACCTTC. Translating gives CASSLRQLPGYTF.